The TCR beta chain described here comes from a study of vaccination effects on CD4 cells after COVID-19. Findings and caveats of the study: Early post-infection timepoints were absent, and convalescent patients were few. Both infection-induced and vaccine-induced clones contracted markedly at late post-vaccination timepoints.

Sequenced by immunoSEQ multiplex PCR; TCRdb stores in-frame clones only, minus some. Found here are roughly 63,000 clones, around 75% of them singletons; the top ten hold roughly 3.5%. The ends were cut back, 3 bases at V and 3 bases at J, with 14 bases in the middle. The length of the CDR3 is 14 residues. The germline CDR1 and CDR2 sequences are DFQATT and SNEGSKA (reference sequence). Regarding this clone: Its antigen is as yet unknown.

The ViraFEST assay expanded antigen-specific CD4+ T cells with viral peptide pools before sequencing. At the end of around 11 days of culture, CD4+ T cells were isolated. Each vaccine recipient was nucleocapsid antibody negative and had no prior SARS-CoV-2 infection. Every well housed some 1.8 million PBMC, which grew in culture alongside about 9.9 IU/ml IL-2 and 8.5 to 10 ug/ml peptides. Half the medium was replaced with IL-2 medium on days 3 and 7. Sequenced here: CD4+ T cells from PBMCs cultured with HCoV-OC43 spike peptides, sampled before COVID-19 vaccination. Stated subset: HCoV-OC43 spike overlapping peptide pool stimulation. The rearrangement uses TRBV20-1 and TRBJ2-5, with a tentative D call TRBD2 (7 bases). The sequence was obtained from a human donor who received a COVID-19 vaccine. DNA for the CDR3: TGCAGTGCTAGTGGGGCGGGGGACAAAGAGACCCAGTACTTC. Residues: CSASGAGDKETQYF.